This T cell receptor (beta chain) was sequenced for a study of molecular identifiers for immune sequencing clone quantification. General study findings and limits: Sizes of highly expanded clones could be underestimated through identical TCRs sharing a barcode. Clones that had above 20 RNA copies took up over 97% of effector molecules but under 1% in naive cells.

The CDR3 sequence is 14 residues long. Germline lookup yields CDR1 SGDLS and CDR2 YYNGEE. Trimming took 0 bases from V and 4 from J, leaving 10 bases between them. TCRdb ran MiXCR on the PCR reads and lists one entry per CDR3 protein. The repertoire consists of some 320,000 distinct CDR3 sequences, with about 22% occurring once and the leading ten covering under 0.95%. Sorted inputs of about 18,000 to 1,100,000 cells, with 10%, 30% or 50% RNA, yielded naive CD8 libraries. CD8+CD4-CCR7+CD45RA+ sorting gave the naive CD8 T cells. In the case of this clonotype: The antigen is unknown.

This receptor was obtained from a human donor in good health. Some libraries in this study had Jurkat cell RNA spiked in. The sample comprised naive CD8+ T cells from blood, with Jurkat cell RNA spiked in. Indicated subset: FACS-sorted CD8+CD4-CCR7+CD45RA+ naive T cells. V usage is TRBV9 and J usage is TRBJ1-2; D unresolved. DNA of the CDR3: TGTGCCAGCAGCGTAGGGGATCTAGGCTATGGCTACACCTTC. It yields the protein CASSVGDLGYGYTF.